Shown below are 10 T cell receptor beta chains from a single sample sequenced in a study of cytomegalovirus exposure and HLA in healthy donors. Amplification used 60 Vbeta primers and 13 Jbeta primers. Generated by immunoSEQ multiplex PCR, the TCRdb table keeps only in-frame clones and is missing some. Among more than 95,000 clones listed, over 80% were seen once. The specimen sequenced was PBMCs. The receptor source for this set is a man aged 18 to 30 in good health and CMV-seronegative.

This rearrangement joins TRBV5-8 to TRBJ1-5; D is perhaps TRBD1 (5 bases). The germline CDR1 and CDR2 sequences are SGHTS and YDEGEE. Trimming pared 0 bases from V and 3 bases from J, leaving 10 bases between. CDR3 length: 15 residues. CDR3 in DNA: TGTGCCAGCAGCTTGGCCACCAGGGACAATCAGCCCCAGCATTTT. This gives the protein CASSLATRDNQPQHF. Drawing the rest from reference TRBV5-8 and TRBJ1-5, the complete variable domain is EAGVTQSPTHLIKTRGQQATLRCSPISGHTSVYWYQQALGLGLQFLLWYDEGEERNRGNFPPRFSGRQFPNYSSELNVNALELEDSALYLCASSLATRDNQPQHFGDGTRLSIL.

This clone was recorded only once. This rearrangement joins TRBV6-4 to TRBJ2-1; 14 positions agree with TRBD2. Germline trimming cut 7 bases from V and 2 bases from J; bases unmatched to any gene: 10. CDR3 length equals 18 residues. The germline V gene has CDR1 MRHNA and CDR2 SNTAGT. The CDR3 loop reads CASTLGTSGRLAYNEQFF. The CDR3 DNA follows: TGTGCCAGCACGTTAGGGACTAGCGGGAGATTGGCCTACAATGAGCAGTTCTTC.

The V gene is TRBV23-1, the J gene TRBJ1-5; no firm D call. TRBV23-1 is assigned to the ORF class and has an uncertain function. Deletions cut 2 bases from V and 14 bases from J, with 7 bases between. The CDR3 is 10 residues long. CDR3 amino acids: CASSQSGEHF. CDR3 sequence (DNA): TGCGCCAGCAGTCAAAGCGGGGAGCATTTT.

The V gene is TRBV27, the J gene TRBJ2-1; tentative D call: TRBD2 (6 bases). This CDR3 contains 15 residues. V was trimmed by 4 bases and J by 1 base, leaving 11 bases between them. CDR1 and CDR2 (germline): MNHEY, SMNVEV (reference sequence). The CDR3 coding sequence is TGTGCCAGCAGTTCGGGACTCCCTTCCTACAATGAGCAGTTCTTC. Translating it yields CASSSGLPSYNEQFF.

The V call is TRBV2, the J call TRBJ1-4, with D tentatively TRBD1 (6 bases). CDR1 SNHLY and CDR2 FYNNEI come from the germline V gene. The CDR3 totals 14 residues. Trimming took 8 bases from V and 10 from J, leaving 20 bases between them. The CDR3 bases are TGTGCCAGCCTGGGGGAGGGGGGACGGCGAAAACTGTTTTTT. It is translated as CASLGEGGRRKLFF.

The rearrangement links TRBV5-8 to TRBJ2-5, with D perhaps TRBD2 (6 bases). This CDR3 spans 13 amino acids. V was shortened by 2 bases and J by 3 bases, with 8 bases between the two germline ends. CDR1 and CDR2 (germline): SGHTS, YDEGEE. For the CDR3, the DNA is TGTGCCAGCAGCTTTACGGGAGAAGAGACCCAGTACTTC. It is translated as CASSFTGEETQYF.

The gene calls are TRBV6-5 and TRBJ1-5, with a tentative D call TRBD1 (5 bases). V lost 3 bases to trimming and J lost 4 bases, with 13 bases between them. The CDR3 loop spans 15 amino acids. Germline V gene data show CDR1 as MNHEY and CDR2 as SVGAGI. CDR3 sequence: CASSYRGSGNQPQHF. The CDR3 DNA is TGTGCCAGCAGTTATAGGGGCAGTGGAAATCAGCCCCAGCATTTT.

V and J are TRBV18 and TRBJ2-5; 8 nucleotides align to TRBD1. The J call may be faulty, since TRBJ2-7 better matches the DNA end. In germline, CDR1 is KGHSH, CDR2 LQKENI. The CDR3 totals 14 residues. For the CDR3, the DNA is TGTGCCAGCTCAGTTGACAGGGGCGTCTTCGAGCAGTACTTC. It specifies CASSVDRGVFEQYF.

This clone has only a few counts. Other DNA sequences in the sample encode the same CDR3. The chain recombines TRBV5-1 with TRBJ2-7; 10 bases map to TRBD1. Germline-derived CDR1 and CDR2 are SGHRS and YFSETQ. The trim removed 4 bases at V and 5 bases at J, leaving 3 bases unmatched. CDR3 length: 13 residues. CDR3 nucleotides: TGCGCCAGCAGCGTGACAGGGGGCGACGAGCAGTACTTC. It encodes CASSVTGGDEQYF.

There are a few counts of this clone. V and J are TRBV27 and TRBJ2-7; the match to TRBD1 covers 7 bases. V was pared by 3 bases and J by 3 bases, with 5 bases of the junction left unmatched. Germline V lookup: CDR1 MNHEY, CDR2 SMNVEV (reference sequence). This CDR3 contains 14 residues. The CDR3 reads CASSLRQGLYEQYF. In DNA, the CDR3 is TGTGCCAGCAGTTTGCGACAGGGTCTCTACGAGCAGTACTTC.